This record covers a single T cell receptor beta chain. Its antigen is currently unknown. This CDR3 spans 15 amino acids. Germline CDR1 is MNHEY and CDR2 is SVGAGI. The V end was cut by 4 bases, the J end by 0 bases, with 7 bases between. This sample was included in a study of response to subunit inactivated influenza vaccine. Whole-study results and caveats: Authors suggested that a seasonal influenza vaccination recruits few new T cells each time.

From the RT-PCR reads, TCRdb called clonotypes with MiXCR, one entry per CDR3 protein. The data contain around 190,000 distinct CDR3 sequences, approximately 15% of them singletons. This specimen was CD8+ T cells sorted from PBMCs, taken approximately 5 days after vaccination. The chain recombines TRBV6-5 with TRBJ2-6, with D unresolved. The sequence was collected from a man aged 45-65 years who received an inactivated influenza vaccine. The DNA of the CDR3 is TGTGCCAGCAGTTTCACAAGCTCTGGGGCCAACGTCCTGACTTTC. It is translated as CASSFTSSGANVLTF.